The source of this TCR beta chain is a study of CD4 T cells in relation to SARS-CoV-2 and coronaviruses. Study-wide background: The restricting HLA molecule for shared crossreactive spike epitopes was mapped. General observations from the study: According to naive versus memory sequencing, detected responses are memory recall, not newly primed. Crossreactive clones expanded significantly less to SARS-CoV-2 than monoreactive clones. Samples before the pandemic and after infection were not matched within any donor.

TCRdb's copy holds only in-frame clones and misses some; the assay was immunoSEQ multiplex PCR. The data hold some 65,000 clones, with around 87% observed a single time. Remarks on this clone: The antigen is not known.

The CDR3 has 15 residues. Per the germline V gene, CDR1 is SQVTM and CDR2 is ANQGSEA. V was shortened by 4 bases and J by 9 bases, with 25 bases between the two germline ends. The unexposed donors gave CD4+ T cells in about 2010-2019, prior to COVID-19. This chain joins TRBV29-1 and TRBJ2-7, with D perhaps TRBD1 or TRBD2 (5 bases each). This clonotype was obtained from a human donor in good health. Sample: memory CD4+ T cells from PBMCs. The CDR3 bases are TGCAGCGTTGGGCGGTCCTCGGGGCTCGGTGGGGGGCAGTACTTC. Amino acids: CSVGRSSGLGGGQYF.